This T cell receptor beta chain originates from a study of beta chain features in type 1 diabetes. Study-wide results and caveats: Significant though moderate, a shortening of TCRB CDR3s appeared in all four CD4+ subsets of Type 1 diabetes patients. Within the patient group, naive, central memory and Treg TCRB repertoires appeared more similar to each other than within healthy donors. Still unanswered here is whether HLA type influences TCRB rearrangement.

Trimming removed 4 bases from V and 1 base from J, with 15 bases in between. The CDR3 loop spans 15 amino acids. CDR1 GTSNPN and CDR2 SVGIG come from the germline V gene (reference sequence). In regard to this clone: Its antigen is unidentified.

Isolated RNA was reverse transcribed in full, so expressed TCRB transcripts were sequenced. Sequencing was performed with immunoSEQ multiplex PCR; in TCRdb, only in-frame clones are kept and a portion is missing. The profile shows around 120,000 clones, around 15% of them singletons. Naive, central memory, regulatory and stem cell-like memory cells within the CD4+ compartment were sorted using CD45RO/CCR7/CD25/CD127/CD95/CD27. This sequence was found in a man aged 18 to 29 with type 1 diabetes. Sequenced: central memory CD4+ T cells from blood. The chain employs TRBV30 and TRBJ2-3, with D perhaps TRBD1 (5 bases). CDR3 sequence reads: CAWTWGHPGTDTQYF. The CDR3 region has the DNA TGTGCCTGGACTTGGGGCCATCCTGGCACAGATACGCAGTATTTT.